This TCR beta chain was found in a study of beta chain features in type 1 diabetes. Overall study results and limits: A moderate, significant TCRB CDR3 shortening appeared in type 1 diabetes across four CD4+ subsets.

Via CD45RO/CCR7/CD25/CD127/CD95/CD27, cells of the CD4+ naive, central memory, regulatory and stem cell-like memory subsets were sorted. Since all of the isolated RNA was reverse transcribed, expressed TCRB transcripts were what got sequenced. TCRdb keeps only in-frame clones here, not all; method: immunoSEQ multiplex PCR. The sample includes some 330,000 clones, around an eighth seen only once; the top ten take 0.01%. Regarding this clone: Antigen unknown.

The length of the CDR3 is 14 residues. Trimming removed 8 bases from V and 0 bases from J; junction bases left unmatched: 6. Germline assignment: CDR1 MNHEY and CDR2 SMNVEV (reference sequence). The clonotype originates from a woman younger than 35 with type 1 diabetes. The chain links TRBV27 to TRBJ2-7, with 8 bases aligning to TRBD1. Sequencing was carried out using naive CD4+ T cells from blood. In nucleotides, the CDR3 is TGTGCCAGCCGAAGGACAGGGAGCTCCTACGAGCAGTACTTC. Encoded protein: CASRRTGSSYEQYF.